This T cell receptor (beta chain) is drawn from a study of T cells after yellow fever vaccination. Study results and limitations: After the booster, over 95% of CD4 and 88% of CD8 primary-response clones were re-detected. By day 5 rather than day 15, the secondary response had peaked, though it was weaker.

This clonotype appeared many times. A 5'RACE template-switching step, the method used to make TCR cDNA, added a universal primer site and UMIs. TCRdb passed the 5' RACE reads through MiXCR, listing each CDR3 protein once. Of 30,000 or so distinct CDR3 sequences in the sample, 6.6% were seen once. The specimen comprised PBMCs, either bulk or a sorted T-cell subset (CD4+, CD8+, memory, or dextramer-sorted; not recorded which), sampled on the day of the first yellow fever vaccination. The clonotype was recovered from a man aged 18 to 35 who received the YFV17D yellow fever vaccine.

Here the CDR3 reads CASSPTGLQETQYF. CDR3 coding DNA: TGTGCCAGCAGCCCCACGGGGTTACAAGAGACCCAGTACTTC. This chain connects TRBV7-3 to TRBJ2-5, with a possible D match to TRBD2 (5 bases). This CDR3 contains 14 residues. CDR1 is SGHTA, CDR2 FQGTGA, per germline. V shed 5 bases and J shed 2 bases, with 12 bases lying between them.